The 5 T cell receptor beta chains below come from one sample, sequenced in a study of blood T cell repertoires in COVID-19. Clones were read by immunoSEQ multiplex PCR, and TCRdb kept only the in-frame ones, dropping some. Here the sample spans a few hundred thousand clones, around nine tenths being singletons. Source material: peripheral blood. The receptors stem from a woman aged 65 to 85 with active or convalescent COVID-19.

There are a few counts of this clone. The same CDR3 can be traced to other DNA sequences in this sample. V is TRBV18 and J is TRBJ1-1, with no clear D. V was clipped by 0 bases and J by 0 bases, with 11 bases between them. CDR1 KGHSH and CDR2 LQKENI come from the germline V gene. This CDR3 region has 16 residues. The CDR3 loop reads CASSPPAGGMNTEAFF. The CDR3 DNA reads as TGTGCCAGCTCACCACCGGCAGGCGGGATGAACACTGAAGCTTTCTTT. Looking up the rest from reference TRBV18 and TRBJ1-1 gives the full variable domain: NAGVMQNPRHLVRRRGQEARLRCSPMKGHSHVYWYRQLPEEGLKFMVYLQKENIIDESGMPKERFSAEFPKEGPSILRIQQVVRGDSAAYFCASSPPAGGMNTEAFFGQGTRLTVV.

This chain connects TRBV6-6 to TRBJ1-1; the D is unclear. V was clipped by 7 bases and J by 7 bases, with 13 bases between them. CDR3 length: 12 residues. The germline V gene encodes CDR1 MNHNY and CDR2 SVGAGI (reference sequence). The CDR3 coding sequence is TGTGCCAGCATTCTGAGAGGGAATGAAGCTTTCTTT. Translated, it gives CASILRGNEAFF.

The V gene is TRBV20-1, the J gene TRBJ1-5; D gene ambiguous. Germline values: CDR1 DFQATT, CDR2 SNEGSKA (reference sequence). CDR3 length: 14 amino acids. V lost 3 bases to trimming and J lost 4 bases, with 13 bases between them. In nucleotides, the CDR3 is TGCAGTGCTAGTGCGTGGGGAGAAAATCAGCCCCAGCATTTT. Translating it yields CSASAWGENQPQHF.

The chain joins TRBV2 to TRBJ1-4; a possible D gene is TRBD1 (5 bases). Germline loops: CDR1 SNHLY, CDR2 FYNNEI. V was clipped by 6 bases and J by 5 bases, with 13 bases between them. The CDR3 sequence is 14 residues long. The CDR3 is CASRSTVYNEKLFF. The DNA of the CDR3 is TGTGCCAGCAGATCGACAGTCTACAATGAAAAACTGTTTTTT.

The rearrangement joins TRBV11-2 to TRBJ1-6; D possibly corresponds to TRBD1 (6 bases). The V gene lost 4 bases and the J gene lost 4 bases, with 17 bases spanning the gap. Looked up from germline, CDR1 is SGHAT and CDR2 is FQNNGV. The CDR3 extends over 17 amino acids. The CDR3 here is CASSSKDSRIYNSPLHF. The CDR3 nucleotides read TGTGCCAGCAGCTCCAAGGACAGTCGGATTTATAATTCACCCCTCCACTTT.